A single sample gave rise to the 21 T cell receptor beta chains below, sequenced in a study of blood T cell repertoires in COVID-19. The method was immunoSEQ multiplex PCR; TCRdb's version includes in-frame clones alone and lacks a portion of them. The table has approximately 47,000 clones, about 84% seen once. The sequencing sample was made of peripheral blood. These receptors were taken from an older woman with acute or convalescent COVID-19.

The chain combines TRBV2 with TRBJ1-1, with D perhaps matching TRBD1 (6 bases). Trimming pared 2 bases from V and 6 bases from J, leaving 13 bases between. Germline-derived CDR1 and CDR2 are SNHLY and FYNNEI. The CDR3 covers 14 residues. The CDR3 bases are TGTGCCAGCAGTGAATTTTCAGGGGTCGCTGAAGCTTTCTTT. Protein: CASSEFSGVAEAFF.

The V and J genes are TRBV29-1 and TRBJ2-1; TRBD1 agrees at 8 bases. The CDR3 covers 13 residues. Germline CDR1 SQVTM, CDR2 ANQGSEA. V gave up 7 bases and J gave up 3 bases; unmatched junction bases: 5. Written as DNA, the CDR3 is TGCAGCGCCAACAGGGGGTACTACAATGAGCAGTTCTTC. Translating gives CSANRGYYNEQFF.

The chain links TRBV30 to TRBJ2-2; 10 bases map to TRBD2. V gave up 4 bases and J gave up 1 base; unmatched junction bases: 3. The CDR3 is made up of 15 amino acids. Germline loops: CDR1 GTSNPN, CDR2 SVGIG (reference sequence). CDR3 in DNA: TGTGCCTGGACCAGCGGGAGGGGGAACACCGGGGAGCTGTTTTTT. It is translated as CAWTSGRGNTGELFF.

This clone was seen more than once but under ten times. The genes are TRBV7-2 and TRBJ1-1; 7 bases align to TRBD1. V gave up 1 base and J gave up 8 bases; unmatched junction bases: 7. The CDR3 contains 14 residues. Per the germline V gene, CDR1 is SGHTA and CDR2 is FQGNSA. The CDR3 DNA is TGTGCCAGCAGCTTAGGCTCACAGGGGACCGAAGCTTTCTTT. Protein product: CASSLGSQGTEAFF.

The J gene is TRBJ1-1, the V gene TRBV6-5; D is unclear. From germline, CDR1 is MNHEY and CDR2 SVGAGI. The CDR3 has 11 residues. V was clipped by 2 bases and J by 7 bases, with 5 bases between them. The CDR3 region is CASSYAYEAFF. In DNA form, the CDR3 reads TGTGCCAGCAGTTACGCCTATGAAGCTTTCTTT.

The J gene is TRBJ1-5, the V gene TRBV3-1 (or the pseudogene TRBV3-2); 9 bases align to TRBD1. Germline V gene lookup returns CDR1 LGHDT and CDR2 YNNKEL (reference sequence). With 8 bases clipped from V and 7 bases from J, the junction kept 3 bases outside the gene matches. The CDR3 consists of 12 residues. The CDR3 here is CASGQGFQPQHF. For the CDR3, the DNA is TGTGCCAGCGGACAGGGGTTCCAGCCCCAGCATTTT.

Points on this clone: A read error may produce the germline difference seen at one junction end. Different DNA sequences within this sample yield the same CDR3. The chain is built from TRBV6-5 and TRBJ1-1, with TRBD1 matching over 10 bases. Germline CDR1 reads MNHEY; CDR2 reads SVGAGI. This CDR3 has 15 amino acids. The CDR3 coding sequence is TGTGCCAGCAGACCCTGGACAGGGGGGGACACCGAAGCTTTCTTT. This gives the protein CASRPWTGGDTEAFF.

V and J are TRBV6-2 or TRBV6-3 and TRBJ1-5; D unresolved. V dropped 7 bases and J dropped 7 bases, with 20 bases sitting between them. The CDR3 consists of 15 residues. Germline V gene sequence: CDR1 MNHEY, CDR2 SVGEGT. The DNA of the CDR3 is TGTGCCAGCACCCCTATCAACGGGGAGGGCCAGCCCCAGCATTTT. Translating it yields CASTPINGEGQPQHF.

This chain links TRBV4-2 with TRBJ2-1; 10 bases match TRBD2. The CDR3 totals 15 residues. The V and J ends lost 2 bases and 9 bases, in that order; junction bases with no gene match: 7. Germline values: CDR1 LGHNA, CDR2 YNFKEQ. CDR3 amino acids: CASSQYSGGALEQFF. The CDR3 nucleotides are TGTGCCAGCAGCCAATACAGCGGGGGGGCCCTTGAGCAGTTCTTC.

The chain is built from TRBV6-5 and TRBJ1-6; 9 bases line up with TRBD1. The V gene end was trimmed by 6 bases and the J gene end by 7 bases; junction bases not matched to a gene: 4. In germline, CDR1 is MNHEY, CDR2 SVGAGI. This CDR3 spans 14 amino acids. The CDR3 spells CASREGQGNSPLHF. The CDR3 DNA reads TGTGCCAGCAGGGAGGGACAGGGAAATTCACCCCTCCACTTT.

CDR3 DNA: TGTGCCAGCAGCTTGGATGTAGCGGGACCTACATTTACGTATTTT. Its protein product is CASSLDVAGPTFTYF. The chain recombines TRBV13 with TRBJ2-3; 8 bases match TRBD2. The V gene's germline CDR1 is PRHDT and CDR2 FYEKMQ (reference sequence). The CDR3 is 15 amino acids. The J segment lost 14 bases and the V segment lost 3 bases, leaving 16 bases of the junction unmatched. The full variable domain, with the rest looked up from reference TRBV13 and TRBJ2-3, is AAGVIQSPRHLIKEKRETATLKCYPIPRHDTVYWYQQGPGQDPQFLISFYEKMQSDKGSIPDRFSAQQFSDYHSELNMSSLELGDSALYFCASSLDVAGPTFTYFGPGTRLTVL.

The genes are TRBV27 and TRBJ2-7; 7 nucleotides agree with TRBD1. The CDR3 has 14 residues. Germline loops: CDR1 MNHEY, CDR2 SMNVEV (reference sequence). V shed 6 bases, J shed 4 bases, and the junction held 9 bases outside the gene matches. The CDR3 spells CASRSNRGPYEQYF. The CDR3 DNA sequence: TGTGCCAGCAGATCTAACAGGGGACCGTACGAGCAGTACTTC.

In this sample, this clone turned up a few times. The chain's CDR3 is CASSLGTNQPQHF. CDR3 nucleotide sequence: TGTGCCAGCTCGCTCGGGACAAATCAGCCCCAGCATTTT. The rearrangement uses TRBV18 and TRBJ1-5; maybe TRBD1 (6 bases). Between the trimmed V and J ends, which lost 6 bases and 4 bases, there was a span of 10 bases. This CDR3 contains 13 residues. CDR1 KGHSH and CDR2 LQKENI come from the germline V gene.

The rearrangement joins TRBV5-1 to TRBJ1-3, with unresolved D. The CDR3 is 18 amino acids. The germline CDR1 and CDR2 sequences are SGHRS and YFSETQ. With 0 bases removed from V and 1 base from J, the gap between germline ends came to 17 bases. The CDR3 loop is CASSLGVGLTGSGNTIYF. The CDR3, as DNA: TGCGCCAGCAGCTTGGGGGTAGGTCTGACGGGATCTGGAAACACCATATATTTT. The whole variable domain, filled in from reference TRBV5-1 and TRBJ1-3, reads KAGVTQTPRYLIKTRGQQVTLSCSPISGHRSVSWYQQTPGQGLQFLFEYFSETQRNKGNFPGRFSGRQFSNSRSEMNVSTLELGDSALYLCASSLGVGLTGSGNTIYFGEGSWLTVV.

This chain uses TRBV7-9 with TRBJ2-4, with D maybe TRBD1 (5 bases). The CDR3 length is 15 residues. Trimming pared 4 bases from V and 1 base from J, leaving 11 bases between. Germline-derived CDR1 and CDR2 are SEHNR and FQNEAQ (reference sequence). In DNA form, the CDR3 reads TGTGCCAGCAGCTCCCGAGACAGCGCCAAAAACATTCAGTACTTC. This encodes CASSSRDSAKNIQYF.

The chain combines TRBV18 with TRBJ1-6; TRBD1 matches 9 bases. CDR1 and CDR2 from the germline V gene are KGHSH and LQKENI. V was pared by 3 bases and J by 10 bases, with 10 bases of the junction left unmatched. The CDR3 has 16 amino acids. CDR3: CASSPEQGAGYSPLHF. The DNA of the CDR3 is TGTGCCAGCTCACCCGAACAGGGGGCGGGCTACTCACCCCTCCACTTT.

V usage is TRBV30 and J usage is TRBJ1-2, with 8 positions matching TRBD1. The CDR3 is 14 residues long. Germline loops: CDR1 GTSNPN, CDR2 SVGIG (reference sequence). V shed 1 base, J shed 4 bases, and the junction held 5 bases outside the gene matches. CDR3 bases: TGTGCCTGGAGTGCAGGACAGGGTAGCTATGGCTACACCTTC. This translates into CAWSAGQGSYGYTF.

This clone has just one count. The V and J genes are TRBV19 and TRBJ2-6, with 14 nucleotides matching TRBD2. V shed 5 bases and J 2 bases; nucleotides not matched to a gene: 11. The CDR3 is 20 amino acids. Germline CDR1 and CDR2: LNHDA and SQIVND (reference sequence). Written as DNA, the CDR3 is TGTGCCAGTAGTCCCCCGGGACTAGCGGGGGTATTGGCTGGGGCCAACGTCCTGACTTTC. As protein: CASSPPGLAGVLAGANVLTF.

The gene calls are TRBV19 and TRBJ1-2; 7 positions match TRBD1. V was clipped by 6 bases and J by 4 bases; unmatched bases: 2. This CDR3 is built from 12 residues. The germline V gene encodes CDR1 LNHDA and CDR2 SQIVND (reference sequence). The CDR3 reads CASRDRVYGYTF. The CDR3 DNA follows: TGTGCCAGTAGAGACAGGGTCTATGGCTACACCTTC.

This clone came up a few times. V and J are TRBV5-4 and TRBJ2-2, with 12 bases lining up with TRBD2. The germline V gene has CDR1 SGHNT and CDR2 YYREEE (reference sequence). With 0 bases clipped from V and 8 bases from J, the junction kept 2 bases outside the gene matches. The CDR3 has 15 residues. The DNA of the CDR3 is TGTGCCAGCAGCTTGGGTGGACTAGCGGGAGGGGAGCTGTTTTTT. Residues: CASSLGGLAGGELFF.

The rearrangement links TRBV18 to TRBJ1-3; D not certain. V gave up 2 bases and J gave up 3 bases, with 11 bases separating them. The CDR3 runs 15 residues. Per germline, CDR1 KGHSH and CDR2 LQKENI. DNA for the CDR3: TGTGCCAGCTCACCAGGTCAGGTGCTTGGAAACACCATATATTTT. Amino acid sequence: CASSPGQVLGNTIYF.